This T cell receptor beta chain was observed in a study of identical twins. Study-wide results and limits: Where beta out-of-frame sequences were concerned, excess twin sharing was weaker. For zero-insertion analyses, partial confounding could come from invariant MAIT and iNKT cells.

V was pared by 3 bases and J by 3 bases, with 8 bases between. The CDR3 length is 13 residues. This clonotype was detected many times. The antigen is not known. TCRdb ran MiXCR on the 5' RACE reads and lists one entry per CDR3 protein. The sample includes hundreds of thousands of distinct CDR3 sequences, 18% of them seen just once. The data were also submitted as part of a second study, on T cells expressing NK-cell markers. That paper adds: One of the eight sequenced donors was seronegative, whereas the other seven were HCMV-seropositive. Several donors showed these clonotypes also leading the CD3+CD56-NKG2C+ fraction.

The receptor comes from a young woman in good health. Source material: PBMCs. The genes are TRBV12-3 or TRBV12-4 and TRBJ2-5, with D maybe TRBD2 (5 bases). CDR3 sequence: CASSLNGEETQYF. CDR3 sequence (DNA): TGTGCCAGCAGTTTGAACGGGGAAGAGACCCAGTACTTC.